This TCR beta chain stems from a study of blood T cell repertoires in COVID-19 (dated by TCRdb to 2020 to 2022). About the full investigation: Samples covering the acute and convalescent phases of COVID-19 were provided by collaborators in the United States, Italy and Spain. Samples came from the ongoing ImmuneRACE study (first 160 participants) plus 1,254 subjects from 6 global collaborators. The sample metadata nearly always contained a de-identified subject ID, COVID-19 status, age in years and sex. The repertoires were released in a freely available public database intended as a resource for research on the immune response to SARS-CoV-2. Subjects who had been exposed to COVID-19, were actively infected with it, or had recovered from it provided the deeply sampled blood TCRbeta repertoires that made up the dataset. HLA class I and class II types, where available, came from metadata supplied by the sample provider rather than from assay-based typing. The material from the prospective study consisted of cDNA or gDNA derived from T cells, B-cell-depleted T cells, or PBMCs.

Trimmed from V: 1 base; trimmed from J: 5 bases; junction bases lacking a gene match: 7. As encoded in the germline V gene, CDR1 is SGHTS while CDR2 is YDEGEE. CDR3 length: 17 amino acids, cysteine to phenylalanine. Here the CDR3 DNA is all that survives: 51 bases in frame from base 1. Each collaborating institution followed its own protocols to collect whole blood in K2EDTA tubes. For TCRbeta analysis, collaborator samples were shipped as frozen whole blood, as isolated PBMCs, or as DNA extracted from either sample type. TCRbeta CDR3 regions were amplified from genomic DNA by means of the immunoSEQ Assay, a bias-controlled multiplex PCR. The source study handled its data this way. The number of nucleated cells in each sample was estimated from the amplification of reference gene primers within the assay. To quantify the absolute abundance of each unique TCRbeta CDR3 rearrangement, sequence reads were collapsed and filtered. Productive Simpson clonality was computed per sample as the square root of Simpson's diversity index over productive rearrangements. TCRdb obtained this table from immuneACCESS and retained in-frame rearrangements with V and J assigned. These tables miss some clones; where compared with another copy, unresolved V genes account for less than half of the shortfall, and the remainder is unexplained. That table is the source of V, J and clone size, and D and trimming were worked out from the DNA. The table for this sample lists around 240,000 clones; roughly 79% of them were counted only once. Over 1.5% of the sample comes from the top ten.

General conclusions and limits of the study: How much clinical and demographic metadata was included differed by source and by participant, and the metadata was provided uncurated.

About this clone: No antigen is known for it. Qualities for individual bases were not recorded, and no much larger clone is one base off.

The chain joins TRBV5-8 to TRBJ2-1, with TRBD2 identical over 12 junction bases. Sequencing used peripheral blood. The clonotype comes from a woman older than 75 with acute or convalescent COVID-19. CDR3 loop: CASSLRGGLAGHNEQFF. The nucleotides read TGTGCCAGCAGCTTGAGGGGAGGACTAGCGGGACACAATGAGCAGTTCTTC.